Listed here are 20 T cell receptor beta chains from one sample, sequenced in a study of blood T cell repertoires in COVID-19. Profiling relied on immunoSEQ multiplex PCR, and the TCRdb table lists in-frame clones only, not all of them. In the table there are tens of thousands of clones, around 83% of which are singletons. The sample comprised peripheral blood. All receptors derive from a man aged 50 or older with active COVID-19.

This chain uses TRBV10-1 with TRBJ1-1, with 7 bases aligning to TRBD1. Looked up from germline, CDR1 is WNHNN and CDR2 is SYGVQD (reference sequence). The CDR3 runs 18 residues. J was trimmed by 4 bases and V by 7 bases; bases with no gene match: 21. CDR3 in amino acids: CASKGAQTGARVVTEAFF. The CDR3 DNA reads as TGCGCCAGCAAGGGAGCCCAAACAGGGGCGAGGGTTGTCACTGAAGCTTTCTTT.

This sequence joins TRBV6-2 or TRBV6-3 and TRBJ2-7, with D possibly TRBD1 on 5 matching bases. Germline V gives CDR1 MNHEY, CDR2 SVGEGT. Deletions cut 0 bases from V and 3 bases from J, with 9 bases between. The CDR3 has 14 residues. As DNA, the CDR3 is TGTGCCAGCAGTTACTCGGCCAGGGACTACGAGCAGTACTTC. This gives the protein CASSYSARDYEQYF.

The chain has TRBV7-2 and TRBJ2-3; 7 bases agree with TRBD2. The V gene's germline CDR1 is SGHTA and CDR2 FQGNSA. There are 13 residues in the CDR3. Unmatched junction bases numbered 9, after V lost 6 bases and J lost 9 bases. The CDR3 loop reads CASRLQRGGTQYF. DNA of the CDR3: TGTGCCAGCAGACTCCAGCGGGGCGGCACGCAGTATTTT.

V usage is TRBV6-1 and J usage is TRBJ1-2; the D is unclear. Germline values: CDR1 MNHNS, CDR2 SASEGT. V lost 2 bases and J 8 bases, leaving 15 bases between the germline ends. CDR3 length: 14 amino acids. As DNA, the CDR3 is TGTGCCAGCAGTGAAAGGACTCCCTGGGCGGGCTACACCTTC. The encoded protein is CASSERTPWAGYTF.

The chain couples TRBV14 to TRBJ2-7; 8 nucleotides match TRBD1. The germline gives CDR1 SGHDN, CDR2 FVKESK. Trimming took 3 bases from V and 3 from J; bases not matched to a gene: 7. The CDR3 has 15 residues. CDR3 region: CASSHRQGRNYEQYF. The CDR3 DNA reads as TGTGCCAGCAGCCATCGACAGGGGAGAAACTACGAGCAGTACTTC.

J is TRBJ2-7 and V is TRBV4-1; TRBD2 aligns across 8 bases. This CDR3 contains 13 residues. V gave up 1 base and J gave up 5 bases; unmatched junction bases: 1. In germline, CDR1 is MGHRA, CDR2 YSYEKL. The CDR3 bases are TGCGCCAGCAGCCAAGTAGCGGGGCACGAGCAGTACTTC. Protein: CASSQVAGHEQYF.

The V call is TRBV9, the J call TRBJ1-2; D is uncertain. The ends were cut back, 4 bases at V and 8 bases at J, with 15 bases in the middle. The CDR3 sequence is 13 residues long. Per germline, CDR1 SGDLS and CDR2 YYNGEE. CDR3 in DNA: TGTGCCAGCAGCCTCGATCTGAGGTGGGGCTACACCTTC. The encoded protein is CASSLDLRWGYTF.

This chain joins TRBV3-1 (or the pseudogene TRBV3-2) and TRBJ1-3, with D unclear. The V and J ends lost 0 bases and 0 bases respectively, with 6 bases between them. This CDR3 region has 15 residues. The V gene's germline CDR1 is LGHDT and CDR2 YNNKEL (reference sequence). CDR3 sequence (DNA): TGTGCCAGCAGCCAAGATGTGAGCTCTGGAAACACCATATATTTT. This gives the protein CASSQDVSSGNTIYF.

CDR3 amino acids: CASSYSVSGSTEYF. In nucleotides, the CDR3 is TGTGCCAGCAGTTACTCGGTTAGCGGGAGTACAGAGTACTTC. The chain employs TRBV6-5 and TRBJ2-7, with 9 bases lining up with TRBD2. V trimming: 0 bases; J trimming: 11 bases; junction bases outside the gene matches: 8. CDR3 length: 14 amino acids. CDR1 is MNHEY, CDR2 SVGAGI, per germline.

The chain combines TRBV11-1 with TRBJ2-2; TRBD1 agrees at 7 bases. Germline CDR1 SGHAT, CDR2 FQDESV (reference sequence). Germline trimming cut 11 bases from V and 5 bases from J; bases unmatched to any gene: 11. The CDR3 has 14 residues. CDR3 DNA: TGTGCCGTCCCCTCGAGGGGGCGGACCGGGGAGCTGTTTTTT. Translation gives CAVPSRGRTGELFF.

This clone has just one count. This chain connects TRBV7-3 to TRBJ1-6; D uncertain. V was cut by 5 bases and J by 9 bases, with 11 bases left in between. The CDR3 spans 13 residues. The germline V gene has CDR1 SGHTA and CDR2 FQGTGA. CDR3 nucleotides: TGTGCCAGCAGCCCCCAACGGGGTTCACCCCTCCACTTT. Translating gives CASSPQRGSPLHF.

The chain uses TRBV6-5 and TRBJ1-3; D might be TRBD1 (6 bases). This CDR3 has 14 amino acids. The V gene's germline CDR1 is MNHEY and CDR2 SVGAGI. The V and J ends lost 6 bases and 4 bases respectively, with 13 bases between them. CDR3 sequence reads: CASSINREGNTIYF. CDR3 DNA sequence: TGTGCCAGCAGCATTAACAGGGAGGGAAACACCATATATTTT.

The genes are TRBV18 and TRBJ1-6, with D maybe TRBD1 (5 bases). This CDR3 has 14 amino acids. CDR1 and CDR2 (germline): KGHSH, LQKENI. The V end lost 3 bases, the J end lost 4 bases, and 7 bases lay between the germline ends. The CDR3 is CASSPQGYNSPLHF. The CDR3 bases are TGTGCCAGCTCACCGCAGGGTTATAATTCACCCCTCCACTTT. The whole variable domain, filled in from reference TRBV18 and TRBJ1-6, reads NAGVMQNPRHLVRRRGQEARLRCSPMKGHSHVYWYRQLPEEGLKFMVYLQKENIIDESGMPKERFSAEFPKEGPSILRIQQVVRGDSAAYFCASSPQGYNSPLHFGNGTRLTVT.

This clone was observed once. The chain carries TRBV10-2 and TRBJ2-3; D is undetermined. CDR3 length: 11 amino acids. V lost 2 bases, J lost 5 bases, and 2 bases lay in between. Germline CDR1 reads WSHSY; CDR2 reads SAAADI. The CDR3 sequence is CASSERDTQYF. CDR3 sequence (DNA): TGCGCCAGCAGTGAGCGAGATACGCAGTATTTT.

V and J are TRBV7-3 and TRBJ1-2; tentative D call: TRBD1 (6 bases). Trimming left V 6 bases short and J 0 bases short, with 20 bases between. CDR3 length: 17 amino acids. Germline V gives CDR1 SGHTA, CDR2 FQGTGA. The CDR3 sequence: CASRYLATGAANYGYTF. For the CDR3, the DNA is TGTGCCAGCAGGTACCTCGCGACAGGAGCAGCTAACTATGGCTACACCTTC.

The chain combines TRBV19 with TRBJ2-1, with 12 bases identical to TRBD1. Germline CDR1 is LNHDA and CDR2 is SQIVND (reference sequence). This CDR3 has 16 amino acids. Trimming took 5 bases from V and 9 from J; bases not matched to a gene: 11. CDR3 coding DNA: TGTGCCAGTAGTCTTCCTAGGGGACAGGGGGCCGGTGAGCAGTTCTTC. Translated, it gives CASSLPRGQGAGEQFF.

This rearrangement joins TRBV6-5 to TRBJ2-3; D unresolved. This CDR3 has 13 amino acids. Between the trimmed V and J ends, which lost 2 bases and 0 bases, there was a span of 3 bases. Germline V CDR1 and CDR2: MNHEY, SVGAGI. CDR3: CASSYESTDTQYF. The DNA of the CDR3 is TGTGCCAGCAGTTACGAGAGCACAGATACGCAGTATTTT.

The V gene is TRBV7-8, the J gene TRBJ2-2; unclear D gene. CDR3 length equals 12 residues. Germline V gene lookup returns CDR1 SGHVS and CDR2 FQNEAQ. Trimming took off 5 bases at V and 9 bases at J, with 10 bases between the two ends. The CDR3 DNA sequence: TGTGCCAGCAGCCACCCTATTAGGGAGCTGTTTTTT. Translated: CASSHPIRELFF.

This clone has only a few counts. V is TRBV14 and J is TRBJ2-7; 7 positions match TRBD1. Per the germline V gene, CDR1 is SGHDN and CDR2 is FVKESK. The length of the CDR3 is 15 residues. V was clipped by 1 base and J by 0 bases; unmatched bases: 3. This CDR3 reads CASSQARGFSYEQYF. The CDR3 DNA is TGTGCCAGCAGCCAAGCCAGGGGGTTCTCCTACGAGCAGTACTTC.

V and J are TRBV7-2 and TRBJ2-5; D ambiguous. The germline CDR1 and CDR2 sequences are SGHTA and FQGNSA. The CDR3 totals 14 residues. V lost 0 bases and J lost 2, with 7 bases in between. The CDR3 spells CASSLAANQETQYF. In DNA form, the CDR3 reads TGTGCCAGCAGCTTAGCAGCGAATCAAGAGACCCAGTACTTC.